This T cell receptor (beta chain) was profiled in a study of cytomegalovirus exposure and HLA in healthy donors. Study in general: Some 85 million unique TCRs, all from HLA-typed donors, were included in an early release of the data.

Broader study findings: The classifier was said to identify cytomegalovirus status with high specificity and sensitivity.

Only one count was recorded for this clone. The antigen is undetermined. The CDR3 runs to 17 residues. Germline lookup yields CDR1 KGHSH and CDR2 LQKENI. Trimming took 3 bases from V and 0 from J; bases not matched to a gene: 8. It was with 60 Vbeta and 13 Jbeta primers that the PCR ran. This table comes from immunoSEQ multiplex PCR, and its TCRdb copy is limited to in-frame clones, with some not included. The sample consists of around 74,000 clones, approximately 78% of them appearing once. The V call is TRBV18, the J call TRBJ1-5, with 7 bases fitting TRBD1. Source material: PBMCs. The clonotype comes from a man in his forties in good health and CMV-seronegative. The CDR3 coding sequence is TGTGCCAGCTCACCTCGCTCAGGGGGGTATAGCAATCAGCCCCAGCATTTT. Translating gives CASSPRSGGYSNQPQHF.